The T cell receptor (beta chain) under discussion was sequenced for a study of post-analysis software for immune sequencing data. Researchers reported that TCR beta cDNA libraries carried unique molecular identifiers. The source material, 1 to 10 million T cells, gave rise to about 490,000 cDNA molecules. TCRdb re-called the PCR reads with MiXCR, one entry per CDR3 protein. The sample lists about 760,000 distinct CDR3 sequences; about 27% were seen once. Study results and limitations: About five TRBV segments (TRBV5-6, TRBV5-1 and TRBV20-1 among them) occurred more frequently in patients than in controls. Multiple sclerosis patients had significantly lower normalized Chao1 diversity than controls. The authors found that F measure strongly co-clustered same-batch samples.

This clonotype was detected once. Antigen unknown. V shed 6 bases and J shed 2 bases, with 10 bases lying between them. CDR1 SGHNT and CDR2 YENEEA come from the germline V gene. This CDR3 has 14 residues. This chain connects TRBV11-3 to TRBJ2-2; D possibly corresponds to TRBD1 (5 bases). The source is a girl aged 5-17 years with multiple sclerosis. Sequenced: blood. CDR3 loop: CASSHDSNTGELFF. The CDR3 nucleotides are TGTGCCAGCAGTCATGACAGCAACACCGGGGAGCTGTTTTTT.